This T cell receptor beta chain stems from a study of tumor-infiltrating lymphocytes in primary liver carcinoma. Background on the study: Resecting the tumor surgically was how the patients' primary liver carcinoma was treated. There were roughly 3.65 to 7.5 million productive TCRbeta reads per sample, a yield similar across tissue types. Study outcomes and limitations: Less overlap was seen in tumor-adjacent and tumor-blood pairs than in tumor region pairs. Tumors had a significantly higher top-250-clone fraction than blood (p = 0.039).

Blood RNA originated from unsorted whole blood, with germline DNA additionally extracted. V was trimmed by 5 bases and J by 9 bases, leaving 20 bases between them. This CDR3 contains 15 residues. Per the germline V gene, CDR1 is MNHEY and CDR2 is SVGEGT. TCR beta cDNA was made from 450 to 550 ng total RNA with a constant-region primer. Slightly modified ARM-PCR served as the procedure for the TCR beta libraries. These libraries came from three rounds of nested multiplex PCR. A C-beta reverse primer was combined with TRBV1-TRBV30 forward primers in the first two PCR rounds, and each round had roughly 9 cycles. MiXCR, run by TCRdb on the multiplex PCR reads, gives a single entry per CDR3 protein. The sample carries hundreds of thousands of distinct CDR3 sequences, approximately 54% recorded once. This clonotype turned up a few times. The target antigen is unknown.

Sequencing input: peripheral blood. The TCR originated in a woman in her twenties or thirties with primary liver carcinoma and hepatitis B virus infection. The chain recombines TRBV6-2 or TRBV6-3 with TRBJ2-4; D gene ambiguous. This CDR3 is CASSPMMNPAGIQYF. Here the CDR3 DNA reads TGTGCCAGCAGTCCAATGATGAATCCAGCAGGCATTCAGTACTTC.